This T cell receptor beta chain was profiled in a study of immune characterization of retroperitoneal liposarcoma. The CDR3 runs to 18 residues. V lost 0 bases and J 1 base, leaving 15 bases between the germline ends. The germline V gene encodes CDR1 SGHNT and CDR2 YENEEA. TCRdb itself ran the PCR reads through MiXCR, one entry per CDR3 protein. This sample has around 11,000 distinct CDR3 sequences, with around a third found just once. Sequencing input: tumor tissue. V and J are TRBV11-3 and TRBJ2-2; D unresolved. The TCR originated in a male donor with retroperitoneal liposarcoma. The CDR3: CASSLDSPQRRNTGELFF. The CDR3 DNA follows: TGTGCCAGCAGCTTAGATTCCCCTCAGCGACGGAACACCGGGGAGCTGTTTTTT.